Shown below are 9 T cell receptor beta chains from a single sample sequenced in a study of T cell responses to AZD1222 COVID-19 vaccine. Sequenced by immunoSEQ multiplex PCR; TCRdb stores in-frame clones only, minus some. The sample shows about 160,000 clones, roughly 94% of them seen only once. Sequenced here: peripheral blood, sampled on day 0 of AZD1222 vaccination. These receptors were taken from an adult in good health.

This sequence joins TRBV3-1 (or the pseudogene TRBV3-2) and TRBJ1-1; TRBD1 is a possible D gene (5 bases). The CDR3 is made up of 15 amino acids. V was pared by 3 bases and J by 3 bases, with 14 bases between. CDR1 is LGHDT and CDR2 is YNNKEL in the germline V gene (reference sequence). CDR3 nucleotide sequence: TGTGCCAGCAGCCAGGTGGGGGGAGGCTACACTGAAGCTTTCTTT. It translates to CASSQVGGGYTEAFF.

The chain has TRBV2 and TRBJ1-4; 7 bases line up with TRBD1. CDR3 length: 18 residues. Trimming at V came to 6 bases and at J to 0 bases, leaving 13 bases not matched to a gene. The germline CDR1 and CDR2 sequences are SNHLY and FYNNEI. The CDR3: CASRSPVGTVPTNEKLFF. CDR3 coding DNA: TGTGCCAGCAGATCCCCCGTTGGGACAGTACCAACTAATGAAAAACTGTTTTTT.

Points on this clone: A junction end diverges from the germline sequence, so it may reflect a read error. The J gene is TRBJ1-6, the V gene TRBV27, with D tentatively TRBD1 (6 bases). The germline gives CDR1 MNHEY, CDR2 SMNVEV (reference sequence). This CDR3 contains 14 residues. CDR3 sequence (DNA): TGTGCCAGCAGTTTATCACAGGGTAATCCACCCCTCCACTTT. Translating gives CASSLSQGNPPLHF.

V is TRBV27 and J is TRBJ1-4; no clear D. Trimming pared 4 bases from V and 5 bases from J, leaving 17 bases between. The CDR3 contains 16 residues. CDR1 is MNHEY and CDR2 is SMNVEV in the germline V gene (reference sequence). The CDR3 DNA reads TGTGCCAGCAGTTCCGCGGTGCCCGCCAGGAATGAAAAACTGTTTTTT. Its translation is CASSSAVPARNEKLFF.

The chain links TRBV11-3 to TRBJ2-2, with 8 positions matching TRBD2. Unmatched junction bases numbered 9, after V lost 5 bases and J lost 1 base. The germline V gene has CDR1 SGHNT and CDR2 YENEEA. This CDR3 contains 17 residues. Written as DNA, the CDR3 is TGTGCCAGCAGCCCCTATAGCGGGGTGCTGAACACCGGGGAGCTGTTTTTT. Amino acids: CASSPYSGVLNTGELFF.

The rearrangement joins TRBV18 to TRBJ1-6; D ambiguous. CDR1 and CDR2 (germline): KGHSH, LQKENI. Trimming removed 3 bases at V and 6 bases at J, with 12 bases between. This CDR3 contains 15 residues. CDR3 sequence reads: CASSPDWEVNSPLHF. The CDR3 region has the DNA TGTGCCAGCTCACCCGACTGGGAAGTTAATTCACCCCTCCACTTT.

This chain links TRBV2 with TRBJ1-1; a weak D match, TRBD1 (5 bases). V lost 7 bases, J lost 1 base, and 10 bases lay in between. This CDR3 spans 13 amino acids. From germline, CDR1 is SNHLY and CDR2 FYNNEI. The CDR3, as DNA: TGTGCCAGCATTCTCAGGGAGAACACTGAAGCTTTCTTT. Translating it yields CASILRENTEAFF. The full variable domain, in which reference TRBV2 and TRBJ1-1 provide the parts outside the CDR3, is EPEVTQTPSHQVTQMGQEVILRCVPISNHLYFYWYRQILGQKVEFLVSFYNNEISEKSEIFDDQFSVERPDGSNFTLKIRSTKLEDSAMYFCASILRENTEAFFGQGTRLTVV.

The V gene is TRBV10-3, the J gene TRBJ1-1; 7 nucleotides line up with TRBD1. This CDR3 contains 12 residues. Germline lookup yields CDR1 ENHRY and CDR2 SYGVKD. Trimming removed 3 bases from V and 10 bases from J; junction bases left unmatched: 5. The CDR3 loop reads CAISDRQGRAFF. CDR3 coding DNA: TGTGCCATCAGTGATAGACAGGGTAGAGCTTTCTTT.

This chain connects TRBV6-1 to TRBJ1-5; D call uncertain. The germline V gene has CDR1 MNHNS and CDR2 SASEGT. There are 13 residues in the CDR3. Trimming pared 1 base from V and 11 bases from J, leaving 12 bases between. CDR3 loop: CASSEEPSRAQHF. CDR3 in DNA: TGTGCCAGCAGTGAAGAGCCGTCCCGGGCCCAGCATTTT.